Below, one T cell receptor beta chain is given with its context. The entry originates in a study of blood T cell repertoires in COVID-19. Study-wide background: From T cells, B-cell-depleted T cells, or PBMCs came the material, which was cDNA or gDNA.

The assay was immunoSEQ multiplex PCR, and TCRdb's table has in-frame clones only and misses some. The sample shows 350,000 to 450,000 clones, roughly four fifths of them seen only once. The cohort comprised adults aged about 18 to 90 years residing in 20 to 30 US areas. Cohorts were based on clinical histories the participants reported. Recovered status applied to Cohort 3 donors who had two consecutive negative PCRs. It also applied to those with clearance or with symptom resolution. The CDR3 runs 20 residues. CDR1 is SGDLS and CDR2 is YYNGEE in the germline V gene. V dropped 0 bases and J dropped 0 bases, with 19 bases sitting between them.

This TCR was sampled from a woman between 50 and 59 years old who had recovered from COVID-19. Sequencing was done on a sample of PBMCs or T cells enriched from blood (not recorded which). V and J are TRBV9 and TRBJ2-6; the D gene is possibly TRBD2 (6 bases). The CDR3 sequence: CASSVVGGTDLASGANVLTF. CDR3 bases: TGTGCCAGCAGCGTAGTGGGGGGAACGGACCTAGCCTCTGGGGCCAACGTCCTGACTTTC.